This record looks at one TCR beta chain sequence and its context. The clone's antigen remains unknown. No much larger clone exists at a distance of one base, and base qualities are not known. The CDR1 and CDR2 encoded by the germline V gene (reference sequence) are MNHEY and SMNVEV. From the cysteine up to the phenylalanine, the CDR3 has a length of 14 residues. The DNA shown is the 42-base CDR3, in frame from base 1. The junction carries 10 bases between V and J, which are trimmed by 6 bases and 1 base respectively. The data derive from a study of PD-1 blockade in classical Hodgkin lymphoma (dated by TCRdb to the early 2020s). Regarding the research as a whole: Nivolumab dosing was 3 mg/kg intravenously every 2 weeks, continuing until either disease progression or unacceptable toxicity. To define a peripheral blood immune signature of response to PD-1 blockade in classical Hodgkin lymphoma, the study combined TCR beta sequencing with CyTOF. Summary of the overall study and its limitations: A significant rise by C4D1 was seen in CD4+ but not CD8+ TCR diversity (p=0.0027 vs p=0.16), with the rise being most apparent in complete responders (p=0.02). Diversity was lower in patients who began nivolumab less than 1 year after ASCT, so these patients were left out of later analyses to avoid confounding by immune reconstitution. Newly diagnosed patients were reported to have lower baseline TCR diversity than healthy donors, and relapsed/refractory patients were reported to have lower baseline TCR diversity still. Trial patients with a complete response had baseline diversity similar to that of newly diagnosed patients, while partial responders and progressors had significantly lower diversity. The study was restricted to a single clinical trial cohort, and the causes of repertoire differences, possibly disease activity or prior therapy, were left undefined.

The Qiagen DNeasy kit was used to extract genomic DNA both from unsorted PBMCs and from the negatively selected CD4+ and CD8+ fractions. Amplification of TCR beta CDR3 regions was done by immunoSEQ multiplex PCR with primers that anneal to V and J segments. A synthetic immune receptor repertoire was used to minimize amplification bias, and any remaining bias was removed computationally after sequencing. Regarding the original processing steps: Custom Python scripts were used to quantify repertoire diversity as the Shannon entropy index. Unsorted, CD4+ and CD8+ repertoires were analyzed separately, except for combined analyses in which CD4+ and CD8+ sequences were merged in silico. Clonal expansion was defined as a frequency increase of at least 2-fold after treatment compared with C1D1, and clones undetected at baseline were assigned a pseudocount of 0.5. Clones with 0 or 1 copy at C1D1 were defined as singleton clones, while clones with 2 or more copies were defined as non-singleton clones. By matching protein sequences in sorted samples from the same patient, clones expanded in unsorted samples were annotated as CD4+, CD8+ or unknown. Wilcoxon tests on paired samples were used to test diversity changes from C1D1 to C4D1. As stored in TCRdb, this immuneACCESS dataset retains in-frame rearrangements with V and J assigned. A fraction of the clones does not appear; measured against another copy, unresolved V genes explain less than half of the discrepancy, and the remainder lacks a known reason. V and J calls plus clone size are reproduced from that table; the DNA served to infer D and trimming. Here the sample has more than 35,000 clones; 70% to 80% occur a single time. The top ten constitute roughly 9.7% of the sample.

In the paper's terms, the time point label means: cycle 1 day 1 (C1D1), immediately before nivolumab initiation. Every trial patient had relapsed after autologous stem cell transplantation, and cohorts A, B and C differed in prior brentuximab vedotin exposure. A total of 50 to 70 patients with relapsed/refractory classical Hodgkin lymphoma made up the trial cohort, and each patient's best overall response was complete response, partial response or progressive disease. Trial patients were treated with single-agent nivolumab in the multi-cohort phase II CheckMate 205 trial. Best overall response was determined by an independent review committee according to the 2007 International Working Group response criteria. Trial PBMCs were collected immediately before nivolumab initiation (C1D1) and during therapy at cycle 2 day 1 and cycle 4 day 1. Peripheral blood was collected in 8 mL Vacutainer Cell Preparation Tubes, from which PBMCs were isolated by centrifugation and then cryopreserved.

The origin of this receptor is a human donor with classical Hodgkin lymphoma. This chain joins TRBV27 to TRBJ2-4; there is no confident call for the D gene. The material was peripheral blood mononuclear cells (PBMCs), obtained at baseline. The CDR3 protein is CASRAGSAKNIQYF. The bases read TGTGCCAGCAGGGCTGGGTCGGCCAAAAACATTCAGTACTTC.